This TCR beta chain was sequenced in a study of human T cells and chemical hapten exposure. V was cut by 5 bases and J by 4 bases, with 8 bases left in between. The germline CDR1 and CDR2 sequences are DFQATT and SNEGSKA (reference sequence). This CDR3 comprises 12 residues. One entry per CDR3 protein, called by TCRdb with MiXCR from the RACE reads. The repertoire consists of roughly 200,000 distinct CDR3 sequences, with under 25% occurring once and the leading ten covering over 6.5%. This clonotype has more than one count but fewer than ten. Its target is unknown. Specified time point: patch test 1, 2 weeks after DPC sensitization. Treatment denoted: therapeutic diphenylcyclopropenone sensitization with weekly scalp DPC. Donation of samples came from alopecia patients who were 18 to 70 years old and suitable for DPC. Study-level results: Versus controls, expanded TCRs had significantly more large CDR3 similarity clusters.

The specimen was whole blood, collected in connection with sensitization to the hapten diphenylcyclopropenone (DPC). The receptor comes from a woman aged 45-65 years with alopecia areata. Some clones in this sample may be carry-over from other donors' samples. This chain connects TRBV20-1 to TRBJ1-4; D unclear. CDR3 residues: CSAQEINEKLFF. CDR3 DNA sequence: TGCAGTGCTCAGGAGATTAATGAAAAACTGTTTTTT.